This T cell receptor beta chain was observed in a study of blood T cell repertoires in COVID-19. Trimming cost V 4 bases and J 5 bases, with 3 bases left between them. The CDR3 consists of 10 residues. CDR1 is DFQATT and CDR2 is SNEGSKA in the germline V gene (reference sequence). Repertoires were generated with immunoSEQ multiplex PCR, while TCRdb's copy carries only in-frame clones and drops some. The profile covers some 170,000 clones, with about four fifths appearing a single time and around 8% taken by the ten largest. The gene calls are TRBV20-1 and TRBJ2-1; no clear D gene. Sample: peripheral blood. The receptor was derived from a woman aged 70-85 years with acute or convalescent COVID-19. CDR3 in amino acids: CSATDNEQFF. DNA for the CDR3: TGCAGTGCTACAGACAATGAGCAGTTCTTC.